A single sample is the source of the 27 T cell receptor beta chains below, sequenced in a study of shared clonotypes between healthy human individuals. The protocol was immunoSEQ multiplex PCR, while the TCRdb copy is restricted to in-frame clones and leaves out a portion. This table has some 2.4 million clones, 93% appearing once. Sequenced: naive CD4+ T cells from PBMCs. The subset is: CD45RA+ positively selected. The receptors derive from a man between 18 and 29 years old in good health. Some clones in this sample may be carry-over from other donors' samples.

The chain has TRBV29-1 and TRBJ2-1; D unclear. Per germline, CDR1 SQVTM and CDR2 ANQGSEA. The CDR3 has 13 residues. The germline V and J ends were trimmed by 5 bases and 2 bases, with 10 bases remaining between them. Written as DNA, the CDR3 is TGCAGCGTTTCTGGGAATCCCTACAATGAGCAGTTCTTC. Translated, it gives CSVSGNPYNEQFF.

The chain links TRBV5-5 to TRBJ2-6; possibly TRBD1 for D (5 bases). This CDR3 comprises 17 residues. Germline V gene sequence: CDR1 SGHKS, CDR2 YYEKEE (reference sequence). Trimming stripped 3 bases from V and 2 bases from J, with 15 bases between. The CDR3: CASSWSLTVPGANVLTF. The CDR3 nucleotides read TGTGCCAGCAGCTGGAGCTTGACAGTGCCTGGGGCCAACGTCCTGACTTTC.

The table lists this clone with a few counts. DNA of the CDR3: TGTGCCATCAGTGAGTCCGGCAGGGGGATGAACACTGAAGCTTTCTTT. This encodes CAISESGRGMNTEAFF. J is TRBJ1-1 and V is TRBV10-3; 7 bases are a match to TRBD1. The V segment lost 0 bases and the J segment 0 bases; nucleotides outside the gene matches: 4. Per the germline V gene, CDR1 is ENHRY and CDR2 is SYGVKD. The CDR3 covers 16 residues.

The CDR3 sequence is CISGPSGTDTQYF. The CDR3 coding sequence is TGTATTAGCGGCCCCTCTGGCACAGATACGCAGTATTTT. The V call is TRBV7-9, the J call TRBJ2-3; possibly TRBD2 for D (6 bases). CDR1 SEHNR and CDR2 FQNEAQ come from the germline V gene (reference sequence). CDR3 length: 13 amino acids.

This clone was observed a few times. The DNA for the CDR3 is TGCGCCAGCAGCTTGGGGACTAGCGGATACTACGAGCAGTACTTC. Translating gives CASSLGTSGYYEQYF. This chain uses TRBV5-1 with TRBJ2-7; 10 bases are shared with TRBD2. This CDR3 comprises 15 residues. The germline CDR1 and CDR2 sequences are SGHRS and YFSETQ. V lost 0 bases, J lost 3 bases, and 3 bases stayed unmatched. The full variable domain, its missing parts supplied by reference TRBV5-1 and TRBJ2-7, is KAGVTQTPRYLIKTRGQQVTLSCSPISGHRSVSWYQQTPGQGLQFLFEYFSETQRNKGNFPGRFSGRQFSNSRSEMNVSTLELGDSALYLCASSLGTSGYYEQYFGPGTRLTVT.

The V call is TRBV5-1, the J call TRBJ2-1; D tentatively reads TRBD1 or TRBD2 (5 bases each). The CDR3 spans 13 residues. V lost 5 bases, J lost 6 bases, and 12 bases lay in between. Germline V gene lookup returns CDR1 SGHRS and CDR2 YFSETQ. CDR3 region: CASSGGIGNEQFF. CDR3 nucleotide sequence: TGCGCCAGCAGTGGGGGTATTGGCAATGAGCAGTTCTTC.

The CDR3 bases are TGTGCCAGCAGCGCCGGGGGCACCTCCTACAATGAGCAGTTCTTC. Encoded protein: CASSAGGTSYNEQFF. This chain connects TRBV7-8 to TRBJ2-1; tentatively, D is TRBD1 or TRBD2 (6 bases each). Trimming left V 5 bases short and J 0 bases short, with 11 bases between. Germline CDR1 is SGHVS and CDR2 is FQNEAQ. The CDR3 sequence is 15 residues long.

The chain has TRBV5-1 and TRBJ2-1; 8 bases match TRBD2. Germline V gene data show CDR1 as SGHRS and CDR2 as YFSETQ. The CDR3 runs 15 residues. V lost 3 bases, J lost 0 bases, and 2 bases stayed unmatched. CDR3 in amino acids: CASSYGRASYNEQFF. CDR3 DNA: TGCGCCAGCAGCTACGGGAGGGCCTCCTACAATGAGCAGTTCTTC.

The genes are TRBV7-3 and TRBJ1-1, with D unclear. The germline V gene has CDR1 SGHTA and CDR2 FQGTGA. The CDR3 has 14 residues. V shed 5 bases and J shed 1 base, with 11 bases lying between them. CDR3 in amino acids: CASSTAGRNTEAFF. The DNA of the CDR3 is TGTGCCAGCAGCACCGCCGGGCGGAACACTGAAGCTTTCTTT. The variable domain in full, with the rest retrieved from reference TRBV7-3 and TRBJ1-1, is GAGVSQTPSNKVTEKGKYVELRCDPISGHTALYWYRQSLGQGPEFLIYFQGTGAADDSGLPNDRFFAVRPEGSVSTLKIQRTERGDSAVYLCASSTAGRNTEAFFGQGTRLTVV.

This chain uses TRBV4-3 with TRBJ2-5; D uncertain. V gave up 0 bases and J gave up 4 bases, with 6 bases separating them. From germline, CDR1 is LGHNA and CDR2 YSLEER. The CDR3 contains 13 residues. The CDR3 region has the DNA TGCGCCAGCAGCCAAGATAGTCGAGAGACCCAGTACTTC. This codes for CASSQDSRETQYF.

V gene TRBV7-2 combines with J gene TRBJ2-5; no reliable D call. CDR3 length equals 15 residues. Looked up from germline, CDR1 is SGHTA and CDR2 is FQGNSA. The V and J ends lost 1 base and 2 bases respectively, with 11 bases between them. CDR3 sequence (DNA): TGTGCCAGCAGCTTAGATGGCAGACTGCAAGAGACCCAGTACTTC. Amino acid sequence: CASSLDGRLQETQYF.

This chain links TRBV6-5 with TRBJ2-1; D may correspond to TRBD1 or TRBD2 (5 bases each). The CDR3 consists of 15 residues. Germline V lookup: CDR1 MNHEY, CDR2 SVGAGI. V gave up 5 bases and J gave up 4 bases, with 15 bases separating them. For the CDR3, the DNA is TGTGCCAGCAGTCTCACGGGACCAGAATACAATGAGCAGTTCTTC. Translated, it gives CASSLTGPEYNEQFF.

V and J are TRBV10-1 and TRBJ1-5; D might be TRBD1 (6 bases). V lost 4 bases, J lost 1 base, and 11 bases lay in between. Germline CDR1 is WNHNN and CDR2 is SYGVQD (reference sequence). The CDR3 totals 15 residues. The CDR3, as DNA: TGCGCCAGCAGTGTATGGACAGCCAGCAATCAGCCCCAGCATTTT. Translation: CASSVWTASNQPQHF.

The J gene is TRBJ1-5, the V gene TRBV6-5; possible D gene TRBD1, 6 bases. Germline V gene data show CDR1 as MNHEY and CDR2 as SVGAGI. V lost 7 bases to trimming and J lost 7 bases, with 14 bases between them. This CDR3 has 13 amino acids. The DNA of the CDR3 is TGTGCCAGCAACCCCAGGGGTGGACAGCCCCAGCATTTT. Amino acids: CASNPRGGQPQHF.

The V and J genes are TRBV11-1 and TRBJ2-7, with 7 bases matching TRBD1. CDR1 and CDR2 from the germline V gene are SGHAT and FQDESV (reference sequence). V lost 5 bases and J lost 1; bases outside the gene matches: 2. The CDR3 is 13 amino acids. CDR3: CASSLRGSYEQYF. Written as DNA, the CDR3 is TGTGCCAGCAGCCTCAGGGGGTCCTACGAGCAGTACTTC.

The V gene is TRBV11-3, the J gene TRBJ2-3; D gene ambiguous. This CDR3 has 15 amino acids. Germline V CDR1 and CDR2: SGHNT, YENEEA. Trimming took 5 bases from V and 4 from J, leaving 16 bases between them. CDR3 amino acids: CASSQSSLVADTQYF. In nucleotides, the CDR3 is TGTGCCAGCAGCCAAAGTTCTCTTGTCGCAGATACGCAGTATTTT. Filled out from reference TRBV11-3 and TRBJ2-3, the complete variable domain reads EAGVVQSPRYKIIEKKQPVAFWCNPISGHNTLYWYLQNLGQGPELLIRYENEEAVDDSQLPKDRFSAERLKGVDSTLKIQPAELGDSAVYLCASSQSSLVADTQYFGPGTRLTVL.

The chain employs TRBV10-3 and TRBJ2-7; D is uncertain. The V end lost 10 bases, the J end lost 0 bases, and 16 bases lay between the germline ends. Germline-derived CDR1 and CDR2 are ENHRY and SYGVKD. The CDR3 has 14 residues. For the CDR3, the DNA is TGTGCCACCCTACCCAGCGCGAGCTCCTACGAGCAGTACTTC. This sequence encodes CATLPSASSYEQYF.

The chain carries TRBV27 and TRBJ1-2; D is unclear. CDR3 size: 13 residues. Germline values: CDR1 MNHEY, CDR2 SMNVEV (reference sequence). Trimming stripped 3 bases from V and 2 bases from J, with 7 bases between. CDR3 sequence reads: CASSFRVNYGYTF. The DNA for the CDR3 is TGTGCCAGCAGTTTCCGGGTAAACTATGGCTACACCTTC.

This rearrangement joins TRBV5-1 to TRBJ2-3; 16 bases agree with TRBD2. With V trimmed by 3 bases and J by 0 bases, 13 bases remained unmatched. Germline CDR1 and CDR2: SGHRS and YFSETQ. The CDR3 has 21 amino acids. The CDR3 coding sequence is TGCGCCAGCAGCTACTCTCCGGGACTAGCGGGAGGGCCCACTAGCACAGATACGCAGTATTTT. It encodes CASSYSPGLAGGPTSTDTQYF. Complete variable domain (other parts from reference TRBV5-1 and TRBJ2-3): KAGVTQTPRYLIKTRGQQVTLSCSPISGHRSVSWYQQTPGQGLQFLFEYFSETQRNKGNFPGRFSGRQFSNSRSEMNVSTLELGDSALYLCASSYSPGLAGGPTSTDTQYFGPGTRLTVL.

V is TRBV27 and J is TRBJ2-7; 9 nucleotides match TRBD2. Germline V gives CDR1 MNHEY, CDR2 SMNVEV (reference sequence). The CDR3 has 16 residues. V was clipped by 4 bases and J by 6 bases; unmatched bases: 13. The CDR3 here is CASSSFRIAGVGEQYF. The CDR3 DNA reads TGTGCCAGCAGTTCCTTTCGGATAGCGGGAGTGGGCGAGCAGTACTTC.

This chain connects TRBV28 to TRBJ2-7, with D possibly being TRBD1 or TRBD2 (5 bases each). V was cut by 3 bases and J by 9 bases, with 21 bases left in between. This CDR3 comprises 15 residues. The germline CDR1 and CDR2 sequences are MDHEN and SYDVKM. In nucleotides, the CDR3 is TGTGCCAGCAGTTTGGGGACGTCCCCACCTACGAGGCAGTACTTC. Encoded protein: CASSLGTSPPTRQYF.

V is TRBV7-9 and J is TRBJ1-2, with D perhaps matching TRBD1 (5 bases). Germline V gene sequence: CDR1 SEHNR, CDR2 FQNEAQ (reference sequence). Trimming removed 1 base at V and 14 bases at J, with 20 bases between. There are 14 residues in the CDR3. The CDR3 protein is CASSLDTGPVGRTF. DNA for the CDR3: TGTGCCAGCAGCTTAGATACGGGGCCAGTCGGACGTACCTTC.

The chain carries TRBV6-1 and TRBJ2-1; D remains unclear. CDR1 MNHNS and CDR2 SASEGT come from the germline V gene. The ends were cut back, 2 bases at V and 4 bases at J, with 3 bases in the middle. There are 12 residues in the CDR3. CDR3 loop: CASSESYNEQFF. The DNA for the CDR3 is TGTGCCAGCAGTGAATCGTACAATGAGCAGTTCTTC.

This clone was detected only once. The CDR3 DNA reads TGTGCCAGCAGCGACGGGGAGACCCAGTACTTC. This gives the protein CASSDGETQYF. The chain carries TRBV7-3 and TRBJ2-5; D ambiguous. The germline V and J ends were trimmed by 5 bases and 5 bases, with 6 bases remaining between them. This CDR3 has 11 residues. CDR1 is SGHTA and CDR2 is FQGTGA in the germline V gene.

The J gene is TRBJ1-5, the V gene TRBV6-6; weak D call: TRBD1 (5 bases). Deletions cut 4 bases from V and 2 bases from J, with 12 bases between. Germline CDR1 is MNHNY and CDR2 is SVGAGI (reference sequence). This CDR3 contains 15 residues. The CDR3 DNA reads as TGTGCCAGCAGTTTGAGGGGAGGCGGCAATCAGCCCCAGCATTTT. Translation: CASSLRGGGNQPQHF.

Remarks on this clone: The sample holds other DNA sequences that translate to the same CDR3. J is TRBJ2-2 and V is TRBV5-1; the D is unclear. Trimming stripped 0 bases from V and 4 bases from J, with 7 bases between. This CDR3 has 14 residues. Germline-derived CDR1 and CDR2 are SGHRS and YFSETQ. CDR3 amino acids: CASSLDSPTGELFF. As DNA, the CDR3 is TGCGCCAGCAGCTTGGATTCGCCCACCGGGGAGCTGTTTTTT.

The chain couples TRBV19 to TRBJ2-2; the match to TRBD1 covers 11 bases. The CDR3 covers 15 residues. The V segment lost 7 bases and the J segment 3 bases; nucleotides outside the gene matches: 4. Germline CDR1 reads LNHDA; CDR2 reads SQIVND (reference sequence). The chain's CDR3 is CASTPDRGHTGELFF. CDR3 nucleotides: TGTGCCAGTACCCCGGACAGGGGGCACACCGGGGAGCTGTTTTTT. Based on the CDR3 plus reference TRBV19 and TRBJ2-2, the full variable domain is DGGITQSPKYLFRKEGQNVTLSCEQNLNHDAMYWYRQDPGQGLRLIYYSQIVNDFQKGDIAEGYSVSREKKESFPLTVTSAQKNPTAFYLCASTPDRGHTGELFFGEGSRLTVL.